These 8 T cell receptor beta chains were sequenced from one sample in a study of Ad26.COV2.S vaccination and SARS-CoV-2 variants. The protocol was immunoSEQ multiplex PCR, while the TCRdb copy is restricted to in-frame clones and leaves out a portion. The sample lists about 410,000 clones; more than 85% were seen once. Treatment given: roughly 20 received Ad26.COV2.S at low or high dose, single or two shots; 5 received placebo; per-sample allocation not given. Sampling occurred on day 63 after the first vaccine or placebo injection. The sequencing here drew on peripheral blood, taken in a trial of Ad26.COV2.S vaccine versus placebo. The receptor source for this set is a person between 18 and 65 years old who received the Ad26.COV2.S COVID-19 vaccine or a placebo.

This clone was detected only a few times. The chain employs TRBV6-4 and TRBJ2-1, with D perhaps TRBD2 (7 bases). V lost 4 bases and J 5 bases, leaving 15 bases between the germline ends. The CDR3 extends over 15 amino acids. Germline V CDR1 and CDR2: MRHNA, SNTAGT. In DNA form, the CDR3 reads TGTGCCAGCAGTGTGGAAGTGGGGGGGCACAATGAGCAGTTCTTC. Protein: CASSVEVGGHNEQFF.

This chain uses TRBV9 with TRBJ2-3, with a weak D call TRBD2 (6 bases). CDR3 length: 18 residues. Germline CDR1 reads SGDLS; CDR2 reads YYNGEE. The V end lost 0 bases, the J end lost 4 bases, and 21 bases lay between the germline ends. This CDR3 reads CASSVVNGGRGGADTQYF. The CDR3 coding sequence is TGTGCCAGCAGCGTAGTCAACGGAGGACGGGGAGGCGCAGATACGCAGTATTTT.

V is TRBV6-2 or TRBV6-3 and J is TRBJ2-5; tentatively, D is TRBD2 (5 bases). The CDR3 totals 16 residues. In germline, CDR1 is MNHEY, CDR2 SVGEGT. The ends were cut back, 0 bases at V and 1 base at J, with 12 bases in the middle. In DNA form, the CDR3 reads TGTGCCAGCAGTTACTCCGAATTCCTAGCCCAAGAGACCCAGTACTTC. Translation: CASSYSEFLAQETQYF.

V and J are TRBV29-1 and TRBJ2-1; perhaps D is TRBD1 or TRBD2 (5 bases each). The V end lost 6 bases, the J end lost 13 bases, and 13 bases lay between the germline ends. The CDR3 covers 10 residues. The germline V gene encodes CDR1 SQVTM and CDR2 ANQGSEA. DNA of the CDR3: TGCAGCGTCATCCGGGACGGTCAGTTCTTC. Translation: CSVIRDGQFF.

The chain carries TRBV19 and TRBJ2-7; TRBD1 matches at 12 bases. Trimming removed 7 bases from V and 4 bases from J; junction bases left unmatched: 5. Germline CDR1 and CDR2: LNHDA and SQIVND (reference sequence). This CDR3 is 14 amino acids long. The CDR3 is CASNTGQGAYEQYF. CDR3 sequence (DNA): TGTGCCAGTAATACGGGACAGGGGGCTTACGAGCAGTACTTC.

The J gene is TRBJ1-4, the V gene TRBV6-5, with 7 positions matching TRBD1. J lost 8 bases, V lost 0 bases, and 6 bases had no gene match. Germline V gene data show CDR1 as MNHEY and CDR2 as SVGAGI. The CDR3 covers 15 residues. The CDR3 loop is CASSYSTGIGEKLFF. CDR3 DNA: TGTGCCAGCAGTTACTCGACAGGGATAGGCGAAAAACTGTTTTTT.

The rearrangement links TRBV7-6 to TRBJ2-5; the D is unclear. Trimming cost V 3 bases and J 1 base, with 0 bases left between them. Germline V gives CDR1 SGHVS, CDR2 FNYEAQ. The CDR3 spans 11 residues. The CDR3 DNA reads TGTGCCAGCAGCTTCCAAGAGACCCAGTACTTC. Residues: CASSFQETQYF. Looking up the rest from reference TRBV7-6 and TRBJ2-5 gives the full variable domain: GAGVSQSPRYKVTKRGQDVALRCDPISGHVSLYWYRQALGQGPEFLTYFNYEAQQDKSGLPNDRFSAERPEGSISTLTIQRTEQRDSAMYRCASSFQETQYFGPGTRLLVL.

V gene TRBV29-1 combines with J gene TRBJ2-7, with no clear D. Trimming took off 3 bases at V and 0 bases at J, with 6 bases between the two ends. Per the germline V gene, CDR1 is SQVTM and CDR2 is ANQGSEA. The CDR3 has 12 amino acids. The CDR3 coding sequence is TGCAGCGTTGAGGAGAGCTCCTACGAGCAGTACTTC. It translates to CSVEESSYEQYF.